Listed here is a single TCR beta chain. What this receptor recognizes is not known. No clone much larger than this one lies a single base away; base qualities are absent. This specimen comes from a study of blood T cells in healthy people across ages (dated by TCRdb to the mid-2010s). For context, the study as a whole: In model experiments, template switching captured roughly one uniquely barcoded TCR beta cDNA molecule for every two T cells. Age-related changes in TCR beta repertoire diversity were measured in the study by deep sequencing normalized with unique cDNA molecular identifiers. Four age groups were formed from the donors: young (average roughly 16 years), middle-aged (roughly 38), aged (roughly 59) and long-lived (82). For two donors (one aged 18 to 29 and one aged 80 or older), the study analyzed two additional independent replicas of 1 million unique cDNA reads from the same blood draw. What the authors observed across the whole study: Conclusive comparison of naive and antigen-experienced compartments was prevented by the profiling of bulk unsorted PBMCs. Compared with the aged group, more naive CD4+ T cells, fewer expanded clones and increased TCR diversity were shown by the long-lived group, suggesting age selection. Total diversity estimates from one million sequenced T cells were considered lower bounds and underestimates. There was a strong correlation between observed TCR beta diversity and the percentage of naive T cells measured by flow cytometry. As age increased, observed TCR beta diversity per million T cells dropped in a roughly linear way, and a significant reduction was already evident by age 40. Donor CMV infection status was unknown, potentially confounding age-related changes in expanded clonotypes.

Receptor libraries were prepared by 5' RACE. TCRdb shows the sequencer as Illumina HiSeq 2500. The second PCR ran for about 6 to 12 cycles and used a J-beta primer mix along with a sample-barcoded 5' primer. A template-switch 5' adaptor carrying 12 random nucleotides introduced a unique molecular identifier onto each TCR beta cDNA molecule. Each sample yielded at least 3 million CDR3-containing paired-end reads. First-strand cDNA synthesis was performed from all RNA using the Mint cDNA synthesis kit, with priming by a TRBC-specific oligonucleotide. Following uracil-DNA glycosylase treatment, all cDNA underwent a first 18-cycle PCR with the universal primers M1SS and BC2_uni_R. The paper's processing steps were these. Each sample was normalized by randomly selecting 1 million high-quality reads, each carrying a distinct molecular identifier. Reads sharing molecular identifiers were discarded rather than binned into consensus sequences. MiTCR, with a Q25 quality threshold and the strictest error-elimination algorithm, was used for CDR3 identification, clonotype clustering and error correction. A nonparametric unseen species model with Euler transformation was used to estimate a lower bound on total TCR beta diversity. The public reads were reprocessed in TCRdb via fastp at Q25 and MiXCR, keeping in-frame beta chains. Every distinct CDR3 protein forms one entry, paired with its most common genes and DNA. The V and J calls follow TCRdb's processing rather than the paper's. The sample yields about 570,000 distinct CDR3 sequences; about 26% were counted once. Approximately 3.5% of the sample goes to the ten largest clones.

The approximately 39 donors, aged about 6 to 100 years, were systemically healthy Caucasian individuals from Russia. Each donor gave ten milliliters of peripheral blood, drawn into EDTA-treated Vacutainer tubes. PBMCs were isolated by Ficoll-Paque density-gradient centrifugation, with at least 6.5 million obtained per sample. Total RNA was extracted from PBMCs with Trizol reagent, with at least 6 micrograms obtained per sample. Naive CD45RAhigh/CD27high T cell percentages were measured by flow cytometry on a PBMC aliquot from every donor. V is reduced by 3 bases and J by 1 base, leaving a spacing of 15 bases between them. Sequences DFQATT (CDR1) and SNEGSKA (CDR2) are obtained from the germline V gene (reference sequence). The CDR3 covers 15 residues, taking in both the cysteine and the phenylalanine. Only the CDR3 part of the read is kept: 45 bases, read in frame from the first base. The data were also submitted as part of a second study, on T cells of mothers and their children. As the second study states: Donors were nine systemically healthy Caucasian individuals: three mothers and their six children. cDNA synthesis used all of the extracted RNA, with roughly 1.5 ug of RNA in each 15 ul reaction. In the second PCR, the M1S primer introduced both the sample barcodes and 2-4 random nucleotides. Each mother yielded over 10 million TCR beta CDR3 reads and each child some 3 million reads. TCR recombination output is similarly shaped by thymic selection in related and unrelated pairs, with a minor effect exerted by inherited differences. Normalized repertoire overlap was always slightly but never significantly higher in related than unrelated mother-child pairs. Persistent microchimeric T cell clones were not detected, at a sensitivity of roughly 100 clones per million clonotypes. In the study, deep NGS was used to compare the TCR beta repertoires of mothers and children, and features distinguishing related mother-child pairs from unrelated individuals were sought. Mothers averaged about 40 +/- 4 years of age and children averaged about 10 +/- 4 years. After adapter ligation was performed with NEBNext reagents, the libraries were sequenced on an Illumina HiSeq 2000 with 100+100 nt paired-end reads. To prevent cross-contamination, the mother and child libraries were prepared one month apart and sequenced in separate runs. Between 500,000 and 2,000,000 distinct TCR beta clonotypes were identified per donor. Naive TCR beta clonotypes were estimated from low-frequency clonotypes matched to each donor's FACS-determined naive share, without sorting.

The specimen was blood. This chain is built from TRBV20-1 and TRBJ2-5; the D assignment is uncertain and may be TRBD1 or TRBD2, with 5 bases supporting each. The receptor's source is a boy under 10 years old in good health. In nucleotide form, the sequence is TGCAGTGCTAGGTTCACGAGGGGTCGCCAAGAGACCCAGTACTTC. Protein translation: CSARFTRGRQETQYF.